Following are 28 T cell receptor beta chains from one sample sequenced in a study of Ad26.COV2.S vaccination and SARS-CoV-2 variants. Only in-frame clones appear in the TCRdb table, and some are missing; sequencing was by immunoSEQ multiplex PCR. The sample lists hundreds of thousands of clones; about 89% were seen once. This sample's treatment: around 19 received Ad26.COV2.S at low or high dose, single or two shots; roughly 5 received placebo; per-sample allocation not given. On day 63 after the first injection, vaccine and placebo recipients gave samples. Material: peripheral blood, obtained in a trial of Ad26.COV2.S vaccine versus placebo. Receptor source: a person aged 18 to 65 who received the Ad26.COV2.S COVID-19 vaccine or a placebo.

V usage is TRBV27 and J usage is TRBJ2-7; D gene ambiguous. The CDR3 covers 14 residues. Germline V CDR1 and CDR2: MNHEY, SMNVEV (reference sequence). Trimming took 4 bases from V and 0 from J, leaving 10 bases between them. CDR3 sequence (DNA): TGTGCCAGCAGTTCTACCGGGCCCTCCTACGAGCAGTACTTC. It yields the protein CASSSTGPSYEQYF.

This rearrangement joins TRBV6-2 or TRBV6-3 to TRBJ2-2, with D possibly being TRBD2 (7 bases). Trimming shortened V by 2 bases and J by 0 bases, and 16 bases separated the two germline ends. The V gene's germline CDR1 is MNHEY and CDR2 SVGEGT. This CDR3 comprises 18 residues. CDR3 in amino acids: CASSYGGGLAPNTGELFF. The CDR3 DNA reads TGTGCCAGCAGTTACGGGGGGGGGCTAGCTCCGAACACCGGGGAGCTGTTTTTT.

This clone showed up just once. The V call is TRBV10-3, the J call TRBJ1-4; D is uncertain. Germline assignment: CDR1 ENHRY and CDR2 SYGVKD. Trimming took off 10 bases at V and 4 bases at J, with 10 bases between the two ends. This CDR3 spans 12 amino acids. The CDR3 loop is CATQEGNEKLFF. CDR3 bases: TGTGCCACCCAGGAGGGTAATGAAAAACTGTTTTTT.

The rearrangement joins TRBV23-1 to TRBJ1-1, with 9 bases identical to TRBD1. TRBV23-1 is identified as an open reading frame with a role that is uncertain. The CDR3 is 12 amino acids. The ends lost 6 bases at V and 5 bases at J; junction bases unmatched: 1. For the CDR3, the DNA is TGCGCCAGCAGGACAGGGGGGACTGAAGCTTTCTTT. Translated, it gives CASRTGGTEAFF.

The chain combines TRBV18 with TRBJ1-1; D is unresolved. This CDR3 has 16 residues. Trimming removed 5 bases from V and 1 base from J, with 17 bases in between. CDR1 is KGHSH and CDR2 is LQKENI in the germline V gene. Here the CDR3 reads CASSSRGETPNTEAFF. The CDR3 region has the DNA TGTGCCAGCTCATCGCGCGGGGAAACGCCGAACACTGAAGCTTTCTTT.

This clone was seen once. For the CDR3, the DNA is TGTGCCAGCAGCCCCCAATGGGGCCAAGAGACCCAGTACTTC. Encoded protein: CASSPQWGQETQYF. The V call is TRBV7-2, the J call TRBJ2-5; D is ambiguous. V lost 5 bases and J 1 base, leaving 11 bases between the germline ends. Germline CDR1 SGHTA, CDR2 FQGNSA. The CDR3 loop spans 14 amino acids.

The J gene is TRBJ1-6, the V gene TRBV5-1; possible D gene TRBD1, 6 bases. The CDR3 is 15 residues long. Germline V gene sequence: CDR1 SGHRS, CDR2 YFSETQ. The V end lost 3 bases, the J end lost 8 bases, and 15 bases lay between the germline ends. The CDR3 sequence: CASSSATGGHSPLHF. The DNA for the CDR3 is TGCGCCAGCAGCTCCGCGACCGGGGGGCATTCACCCCTCCACTTT.

The chain employs TRBV7-9 and TRBJ2-3; D possibly corresponds to TRBD2 (6 bases). CDR1 is SEHNR and CDR2 is FQNEAQ in the germline V gene (reference sequence). V dropped 3 bases and J dropped 6 bases, with 10 bases sitting between them. The CDR3 extends over 13 amino acids. The CDR3 loop is CASSFPAGDTQYF. The CDR3 bases are TGTGCCAGCAGCTTCCCGGCGGGGGATACGCAGTATTTT.

This sequence joins TRBV24-1 and TRBJ2-6; D is unclear. The CDR3 length is 15 residues. Germline CDR1 is KGHDR and CDR2 is SFDVKD. Trimming removed 2 bases from V and 4 bases from J, with 8 bases in between. CDR3 amino acids: CATSDSVAGANVLTF. The DNA of the CDR3 is TGTGCCACCAGTGATTCAGTGGCAGGGGCCAACGTCCTGACTTTC.

The gene calls are TRBV10-2 and TRBJ1-5; D is unclear. V gave up 2 bases and J gave up 1 base, with 9 bases separating them. CDR3 size: 15 residues. Germline CDR1 is WSHSY and CDR2 is SAAADI. The CDR3 coding sequence is TGCGCCAGCAGTGAGCGAAGTCAGAGCAATCAGCCCCAGCATTTT. Protein product: CASSERSQSNQPQHF.

This sequence joins TRBV5-6 and TRBJ2-2; TRBD1 is a possible D gene (6 bases). The CDR3 sequence is 17 residues long. Germline V gene sequence: CDR1 SGHDT, CDR2 YYEEEE. V gave up 0 bases and J gave up 4 bases, with 16 bases separating them. CDR3 protein: CASSLDRAVRFTGELFF. CDR3 coding DNA: TGTGCCAGCAGCTTGGACAGGGCAGTTAGGTTCACCGGGGAGCTGTTTTTT.

Remarks on this clone: The same CDR3 is also encoded by other DNA sequences in this sample. The gene calls are TRBV18 and TRBJ2-5; D is unresolved. This CDR3 is 11 amino acids long. The V end lost 4 bases, the J end lost 2 bases, and 2 bases lay between the germline ends. Germline values: CDR1 KGHSH, CDR2 LQKENI. The CDR3 DNA follows: TGTGCCAGCTCACTACAAGAGACCCAGTACTTC. Amino acid sequence: CASSLQETQYF.

This clone was seen more than once but under ten times. This chain uses TRBV11-2 with TRBJ1-4; 8 bases map to TRBD1. Germline V CDR1 and CDR2: SGHAT, FQNNGV. The CDR3 spans 15 residues. With V trimmed by 5 bases and J by 8 bases, 10 bases remained unmatched. The CDR3 DNA follows: TGTGCCAGCAGCCCGAACAGGGGGTCGGGGGAAAAACTGTTTTTT. As protein: CASSPNRGSGEKLFF.

There are a few counts of this clone. V and J are TRBV19 and TRBJ2-7; a weak D match, TRBD2 (6 bases). This CDR3 comprises 15 residues. V was shortened by 5 bases and J by 0 bases, with 14 bases between the two germline ends. Germline loops: CDR1 LNHDA, CDR2 SQIVND (reference sequence). CDR3 coding DNA: TGTGCCAGTAGTCCCCGAGGAGGGAGCTCCTACGAGCAGTACTTC. Translation gives CASSPRGGSSYEQYF.

DNA of the CDR3: TGCAGCGTTATTAGCGGGAGCGTCCCCTACGAGCAGTACTTC. It codes for CSVISGSVPYEQYF. The chain uses TRBV29-1 and TRBJ2-7; 9 positions match TRBD2. Germline V gene sequence: CDR1 SQVTM, CDR2 ANQGSEA. The CDR3 extends over 14 amino acids. V lost 5 bases and J lost 2; bases outside the gene matches: 7.

The gene calls are TRBV7-9 and TRBJ1-2; the match to TRBD1 covers 10 bases. The CDR3 is 16 residues long. After removal of 4 bases from V and 2 bases from J, the junction contained 7 bases not matched to a gene. In germline, CDR1 is SEHNR, CDR2 FQNEAQ (reference sequence). Written as DNA, the CDR3 is TGTGCCAGCAGCTGGCCGGGACAGGGGAACAACTATGGCTACACCTTC. Protein product: CASSWPGQGNNYGYTF.

The chain combines TRBV6-5 with TRBJ2-1, with TRBD1 matching over 10 bases. The CDR3 contains 16 residues. Losses at the gene ends were 0 bases for V and 5 bases for J; bases not matched to a gene: 4. From germline, CDR1 is MNHEY and CDR2 SVGAGI. Written as DNA, the CDR3 is TGTGCCAGCAGTTACTCTGGGACAGGGGTCCACAATGAGCAGTTCTTC. Translated, it gives CASSYSGTGVHNEQFF.

The chain employs TRBV5-1 and TRBJ2-5, with TRBD1 matching over 7 bases. V shed 3 bases, J shed 4 bases, and the junction held 6 bases outside the gene matches. This CDR3 spans 14 amino acids. The V gene's germline CDR1 is SGHRS and CDR2 YFSETQ. This chain's CDR3 is CASSSGQVGETQYF. The CDR3 region has the DNA TGCGCCAGCAGCTCAGGACAGGTGGGAGAGACCCAGTACTTC.

This clone was found once. CDR3 loop: CASSAGTSGRMGETQYF. CDR3 in DNA: TGTGCCAGCAGCGCCGGGACTAGCGGGAGGATGGGGGAGACCCAGTACTTC. The chain joins TRBV5-4 to TRBJ2-5; 15 bases align to TRBD2. V lost 4 bases to trimming and J lost 5 bases; unmatched junction nucleotides: 9. The CDR3 length is 17 residues. Germline CDR1 and CDR2: SGHNT and YYREEE (reference sequence).

The chain uses TRBV5-6 and TRBJ2-5, with TRBD2 matching 8 bases. The junction had 6 bases not matched to a gene; V was cut back by 4 bases and J by 1 base. The CDR3 is 15 residues long. Germline lookup yields CDR1 SGHDT and CDR2 YYEEEE. As DNA, the CDR3 is TGTGCCAGCAGCCGGGGGACTAGAAGCCAAGAGACCCAGTACTTC. This encodes CASSRGTRSQETQYF.

CDR3 nucleotides: TGTGCCAGCAGCTTAGAAGGGACAAATCAGCCCCAGCATTTT. It is translated as CASSLEGTNQPQHF. V is TRBV7-2 and J is TRBJ1-5; tentatively, D is TRBD1 (6 bases). Germline CDR1 reads SGHTA; CDR2 reads FQGNSA. Trimming shortened V by 1 base and J by 4 bases, and 8 bases separated the two germline ends. The CDR3 length is 14 residues. Supplemented by reference TRBV7-2 and TRBJ1-5, the full variable domain reads GAGVSQSPSNKVTEKGKDVELRCDPISGHTALYWYRQSLGQGLEFLIYFQGNSAPDKSGLPSDRFSAERTGGSVSTLTIQRTQQEDSAVYLCASSLEGTNQPQHFGDGTRLSIL.

The chain couples TRBV10-2 to TRBJ2-7; TRBD1 matches 7 bases. The J segment lost 2 bases and the V segment lost 4 bases, leaving 8 bases of the junction unmatched. This CDR3 has 15 amino acids. Germline V gene lookup returns CDR1 WSHSY and CDR2 SAAADI. CDR3 region: CASSVLGTAAYEQYF. DNA for the CDR3: TGCGCCAGCAGTGTTCTAGGGACAGCAGCCTACGAGCAGTACTTC.

This clone has just one count. The chain combines TRBV19 with TRBJ1-6; D is unresolved. The V gene's germline CDR1 is LNHDA and CDR2 SQIVND (reference sequence). The germline V and J ends were trimmed by 4 bases and 10 bases, with 11 bases remaining between them. This CDR3 is 13 amino acids long. CDR3: CASSTQGPSPLHF. The CDR3 nucleotides are TGTGCCAGTAGTACCCAAGGCCCCTCACCCCTCCACTTT.

The chain employs TRBV9 and TRBJ2-2; a weak D match, TRBD1 (6 bases). Per the germline V gene, CDR1 is SGDLS and CDR2 is YYNGEE. This CDR3 contains 13 residues. Trimming removed 0 bases at V and 9 bases at J, with 9 bases between. The CDR3 here is CASSVGRGRELFF. DNA for the CDR3: TGTGCCAGCAGCGTAGGCAGGGGTCGGGAGCTGTTTTTT.

This rearrangement joins TRBV29-1 to TRBJ2-3; D is ambiguous. Germline assignment: CDR1 SQVTM and CDR2 ANQGSEA. V was pared by 4 bases and J by 2 bases, with 7 bases between. The CDR3 contains 12 residues. The CDR3 loop is CSVGEITDTQYF. CDR3 nucleotides: TGCAGCGTTGGCGAGATCACAGATACGCAGTATTTT.

V is TRBV6-6 and J is TRBJ2-1; 7 nucleotides match TRBD1. The CDR3 has 16 residues. Germline CDR1 is MNHNY and CDR2 is SVGAGI (reference sequence). V shed 3 bases, J shed 9 bases, and the junction held 14 bases outside the gene matches. CDR3: CASSYGQGVLLGEQFF. The CDR3 DNA reads as TGTGCCAGCAGTTATGGCCAGGGGGTCCTCCTTGGTGAGCAGTTCTTC.

V gene TRBV19 combines with J gene TRBJ2-1; TRBD2 agrees at 15 bases. The length of the CDR3 is 15 residues. V trimming: 6 bases; J trimming: 6 bases; junction bases outside the gene matches: 3. From germline, CDR1 is LNHDA and CDR2 SQIVND (reference sequence). For the CDR3, the DNA is TGTGCCAGTAGGGGACTAGCGGGGGGATTCAATGAGCAGTTCTTC. Translated, it gives CASRGLAGGFNEQFF.

The chain uses TRBV15 and TRBJ1-4, with D perhaps TRBD1 (5 bases). This CDR3 region has 15 residues. Trimming stripped 5 bases from V and 3 bases from J, with 13 bases between. Germline CDR1 reads LNHNV; CDR2 reads YYDKDF (reference sequence). CDR3 in DNA: TGTGCCACCAGCTCAGAAGGGGCTGCTAATGAAAAACTGTTTTTT. Protein sequence: CATSSEGAANEKLFF.